This paragraph covers one T cell receptor beta chain sequence. Its antigen is as yet unknown. Patients had chemo-refractory metastatic non-small-cell lung cancer and received focal radiation plus CTLA-4 blockade that used ipilimumab. The sample belongs to a study of radiotherapy plus CTLA-4 blockade in lung cancer. On the study more broadly: Disease control reached more than 25%, with objective responses in roughly 17%.

The data were produced by immunoSEQ multiplex PCR, yet TCRdb's version contains in-frame clones alone and is incomplete. The sample yields over 50,000 clones, around 85% seen once. Study-wide findings and caveats: The authors reported that early blood T cell clone dynamics, with interferon-beta, best predicted response. Clones derived from tumor TCRs expanded in blood after radiotherapy plus ipilimumab.

The length of the CDR3 is 13 residues. CDR1 SGHRS and CDR2 YFSETQ come from the germline V gene. Trimming took 1 base from V and 2 from J, leaving 4 bases between them. The specimen comprised peripheral blood, sampled from a patient treated with radiotherapy plus ipilimumab. This clonotype was obtained from a human donor with non-small cell lung cancer who had a partial response to radiotherapy plus ipilimumab. V and J are TRBV5-1 and TRBJ1-5; no definite D call. The CDR3 DNA reads TGCGCCAGCAGCTTGTCAGGCAATCAGCCCCAGCATTTT. Residues: CASSLSGNQPQHF.